The following is a T cell receptor beta chain sequence with its context. Its antigen is unknown. This record comes from a study of shared clonotypes between healthy human individuals. Study-wide points: A handful of donors showed sharing of approximately 5% of naive CD4 clonotypes. Non-shared clonotypes were found to have lower generation probabilities than the clonotypes that were shared by all four of the sorted-subset donors. Rarefaction exposed incomplete sorted-subset sequencing despite large depth.

It was CD45RO-negative cells, positively selected for CCR7, that made up naive CD8 cells, with terminally differentiated effector memory CD45RA+ cells excluded. The germline CDR1 and CDR2 sequences are SEHNR and FQNEAQ (reference sequence). The CDR3 contains 11 residues. V lost 5 bases to trimming and J lost 8 bases, with 6 bases between them. Sequenced by immunoSEQ multiplex PCR; TCRdb stores in-frame clones only, minus some. The repertoire includes under 700,000 clones, roughly 96% of them detected once, and over 0.095% sits in the top ten. Sequenced: naive CD8+ T cells sorted from blood. V and J are TRBV7-9 and TRBJ1-4; D uncertain. This receptor was identified in a woman in her twenties or thirties in good health. CDR3 sequence (DNA): TGTGCCAGCAGCCCAGACGAAAAACTGTTTTTT. Translating gives CASSPDEKLFF.